These 26 T cell receptor beta chains came from one sample sequenced in a study of vaccination and CD4 T cells after COVID-19. The sample's treatment: approximately 9-day PBMC culture with coronavirus spike peptide pools or control peptides (ViraFEST assay). The Oncomine TCR Beta short-read assay generated sequence data from the DNA of cultured CD4+ T cells. In TCRdb, the PCR reads were re-called with MiXCR into one record per CDR3 protein. Among about 13,000 distinct CDR3 sequences, less than 35% were seen once, and the ten largest hold 6.5% to 8.5%. No antigen has been assigned to these receptors. The sample was CD4+ T cells from blood, cultured in vitro. All receptors come from a human donor who had recovered from COVID-19.

This clonotype was counted between two and nine times. The V and J genes are TRBV4-1 and TRBJ2-2; 14 bases match TRBD2. J gave up 5 bases and V 7 bases, and 9 bases lay outside the gene matches. The CDR3 is made up of 17 amino acids. Germline lookup yields CDR1 MGHRA and CDR2 YSYEKL. The CDR3 protein is CASTQTSGGAGTGELFF. In DNA, the CDR3 is TGCGCCAGCACCCAGACTAGCGGGGGGGCGGGGACCGGGGAGCTGTTTTTT.

V gene TRBV4-1 combines with J gene TRBJ2-1; 8 bases fit TRBD2. Germline assignment: CDR1 MGHRA and CDR2 YSYEKL. The CDR3 length is 16 residues. The V segment lost 4 bases and the J segment 8 bases; nucleotides outside the gene matches: 13. The CDR3 DNA follows: TGCGCCAGCAGCCCGGGACTAGTGGGGGGCGGGGATGAGCAGTTCTTC. Translating it yields CASSPGLVGGGDEQFF.

The rearrangement joins TRBV7-8 to TRBJ1-3; D is unresolved. Between the trimmed V and J ends, which lost 1 base and 0 bases, there was a span of 13 bases. This CDR3 has 17 residues. Germline CDR1 is SGHVS and CDR2 is FQNEAQ. CDR3 in DNA: TGTGCCAGCAGCTTAGTTCGAGTTACCGCCTCTGGAAACACCATATATTTT. Amino acid sequence: CASSLVRVTASGNTIYF. Full variable domain (missing parts from reference TRBV7-8 and TRBJ1-3): GAGVSQSPRYKVAKRGQDVALRCDPISGHVSLFWYQQALGQGPEFLTYFQNEAQLDKSGLPSDRFFAERPEGSVSTLKIQRTQQEDSAVYLCASSLVRVTASGNTIYFGEGSWLTVV.

In this sample, this clonotype turned up a few times. This chain links TRBV6-2 or TRBV6-3 with TRBJ1-5; 9 nucleotides agree with TRBD1. V was clipped by 10 bases and J by 6 bases; unmatched bases: 16. Germline values: CDR1 MNHEY, CDR2 SVGEGT. The CDR3 loop spans 16 amino acids. The CDR3 loop reads CATKERGQGLRQPQHF. The CDR3 DNA sequence: TGTGCCACCAAAGAGCGGGGACAGGGACTTCGTCAGCCCCAGCATTTT.

Within the sample, this clonotype is medium-sized. The chain is built from TRBV6-1 and TRBJ1-2; D not certain. The V and J ends lost 10 bases and 4 bases respectively, with 13 bases between them. The CDR3 consists of 12 residues. Germline V gene data show CDR1 as MNHNS and CDR2 as SASEGT. The CDR3 spells CATRTSIYGYTF. In DNA form, the CDR3 reads TGTGCCACCAGGACGTCTATCTATGGCTACACCTTC.

The chain has TRBV7-8 and TRBJ1-3, with D unclear. This CDR3 contains 15 residues. The germline V and J ends were trimmed by 2 bases and 0 bases, with 8 bases remaining between them. CDR1 SGHVS and CDR2 FQNEAQ come from the germline V gene. The CDR3 loop is CASSLSPGSGNTIYF. The CDR3 nucleotides are TGTGCCAGCAGCTTAAGTCCGGGCTCTGGAAACACCATATATTTT.

The CDR3: CASTAGTGTTGELFF. In DNA, the CDR3 is TGCGCCAGCACCGCCGGGACAGGGACCACCGGGGAGCTGTTTTTT. The rearrangement links TRBV5-1 to TRBJ2-2, with 9 bases that match TRBD1. This CDR3 spans 15 amino acids. V lost 6 bases, J lost 4 bases, and 7 bases stayed unmatched. Germline CDR1 SGHRS, CDR2 YFSETQ. Complete variable domain (other parts from reference TRBV5-1 and TRBJ2-2): KAGVTQTPRYLIKTRGQQVTLSCSPISGHRSVSWYQQTPGQGLQFLFEYFSETQRNKGNFPGRFSGRQFSNSRSEMNVSTLELGDSALYLCASTAGTGTTGELFFGEGSRLTVL.

The V gene is TRBV7-9, the J gene TRBJ2-3, with D uncertain. CDR1 is SEHNR, CDR2 FQNEAQ, per germline (reference sequence). V gave up 0 bases and J gave up 6 bases, with 13 bases separating them. This CDR3 has 15 residues. The CDR3 region has the DNA TGTGCCAGCAGCTTAGCGGTCAGTCAGGAGGATACGCAGTATTTT. Protein sequence: CASSLAVSQEDTQYF.

The J gene is TRBJ2-3, the V gene TRBV12-3 or TRBV12-4; D possibly corresponds to TRBD2 (5 bases). Trimming stripped 2 bases from V and 5 bases from J, with 20 bases between. This CDR3 is 17 amino acids long. Here the CDR3 reads CASSLKPPGPEGDTQYF. Written as DNA, the CDR3 is TGTGCCAGCAGTTTAAAACCCCCGGGTCCAGAGGGAGATACGCAGTATTTT.

By sample share, this clonotype is medium-sized. The genes are TRBV24-1 and TRBJ1-5, with TRBD1 matching 7 bases. V shed 3 bases, J shed 7 bases, and the junction held 5 bases outside the gene matches. The CDR3 extends over 14 amino acids. Looked up from germline, CDR1 is KGHDR and CDR2 is SFDVKD. CDR3 DNA sequence: TGTGCCACCAGTGATGGAAGGGGACAGCAGCCCCAGCATTTT. Translated: CATSDGRGQQPQHF.

A few counts support this clonotype. The V and J genes are TRBV7-8 and TRBJ2-7; TRBD1 is a possible D gene (6 bases). Per the germline V gene, CDR1 is SGHVS and CDR2 is FQNEAQ. The CDR3 runs to 15 residues. The ends were cut back, 1 base at V and 1 base at J, with 11 bases in the middle. CDR3 coding DNA: TGTGCCAGCAGCTTAGTTGAACAGGGATCCTACGAGCAGTACTTC. Its protein is CASSLVEQGSYEQYF.

This clonotype was detected only a few times. The chain combines TRBV20-1 with TRBJ2-7; 7 bases are a match to TRBD1. The germline CDR1 and CDR2 sequences are DFQATT and SNEGSKA (reference sequence). CDR3 length equals 15 residues. The V and J ends lost 1 base and 5 bases, in that order; junction bases with no gene match: 11. CDR3 nucleotide sequence: TGCAGTGCTAGAGTGGGGACAGCCCGCTCGGACGAGCAGTACTTC. It specifies CSARVGTARSDEQYF.

This clonotype has only a few counts. The gene calls are TRBV30 and TRBJ2-2; 7 nucleotides line up with TRBD1. The junction had 12 bases not matched to a gene; V was cut back by 3 bases and J by 5 bases. Per germline, CDR1 GTSNPN and CDR2 SVGIG (reference sequence). This CDR3 contains 16 residues. The chain's CDR3 is CAWSMAGGSRTGELFF. CDR3 DNA sequence: TGTGCCTGGAGCATGGCAGGGGGATCTAGGACCGGGGAGCTGTTTTTT.

The V call is TRBV6-2 or TRBV6-3, the J call TRBJ1-2; TRBD1 is a possible D gene (5 bases). V was shortened by 2 bases and J by 4 bases, with 14 bases between the two germline ends. This CDR3 contains 15 residues. Germline V gene sequence: CDR1 MNHEY, CDR2 SVGEGT. CDR3 amino acids: CASSYPGLGTYGYTF. The CDR3, as DNA: TGTGCCAGCAGTTACCCAGGTCTCGGGACCTATGGCTACACCTTC.

The chain couples TRBV19 to TRBJ2-6, with TRBD2 matching over 9 bases. Germline loops: CDR1 LNHDA, CDR2 SQIVND (reference sequence). V shed 3 bases and J 0 bases; nucleotides not matched to a gene: 6. This CDR3 region has 18 residues. CDR3 sequence reads: CASSINSGGRSGANVLTF. In nucleotides, the CDR3 is TGTGCCAGTAGTATCAATAGCGGGGGCCGCTCTGGGGCCAACGTCCTGACTTTC.

The chain is built from TRBV7-2 and TRBJ2-3, with 9 positions matching TRBD2. The CDR3 is 14 amino acids. V shed 2 bases, J shed 6 bases, and the junction held 3 bases outside the gene matches. In germline, CDR1 is SGHTA, CDR2 FQGNSA. The CDR3 DNA sequence: TGTGCCAGCAGCTTACTAGCGGGGTTGGATACGCAGTATTTT. Translating gives CASSLLAGLDTQYF.

This clonotype is labeled medium-sized (0.01 to 0.1%). The chain combines TRBV27 with TRBJ1-4; a weak D match, TRBD1 (6 bases). The germline V gene has CDR1 MNHEY and CDR2 SMNVEV (reference sequence). V was shortened by 4 bases and J by 5 bases, with 8 bases between the two germline ends. The CDR3 covers 13 residues. The CDR3: CASSWGGNEKLFF. CDR3 coding DNA: TGTGCCAGCAGTTGGGGGGGCAATGAAAAACTGTTTTTT.

The rearrangement uses TRBV28 and TRBJ1-1; 7 bases align to TRBD1. The CDR3 is 13 amino acids. Looked up from germline, CDR1 is MDHEN and CDR2 is SYDVKM. J gave up 5 bases and V 6 bases, and 6 bases lay outside the gene matches. CDR3 sequence reads: CASRLSGGTEAFF. The CDR3 DNA is TGTGCCAGCAGACTATCAGGGGGGACTGAAGCTTTCTTT.

The chain combines TRBV18 with TRBJ2-7; 8 bases line up with TRBD2. With V trimmed by 3 bases and J by 1 base, 2 bases remained unmatched. The CDR3 is 14 residues long. From germline, CDR1 is KGHSH and CDR2 LQKENI. The CDR3 spells CASSPGTRSYEQYF. The CDR3 region has the DNA TGTGCCAGCTCACCCGGGACTAGGTCCTACGAGCAGTACTTC.

The V gene is TRBV6-4, the J gene TRBJ2-3; 7 positions match TRBD1. The germline V gene has CDR1 MRHNA and CDR2 SNTAGT. CDR3 length: 14 amino acids. The V segment lost 2 bases and the J segment 1 base; nucleotides outside the gene matches: 0. CDR3: CASSDGQGTDTQYF. CDR3 DNA sequence: TGTGCCAGCAGTGACGGACAGGGCACAGATACGCAGTATTTT.

This clonotype has only a few counts. This chain connects TRBV30 to TRBJ1-4; 8 bases are a match to TRBD1. V lost 0 bases to trimming and J lost 8 bases; unmatched junction nucleotides: 11. The germline V gene has CDR1 GTSNPN and CDR2 SVGIG (reference sequence). The CDR3 contains 16 residues. CDR3 in amino acids: CAWSVRRAGGGEKLFF. Here the CDR3 DNA reads TGTGCCTGGAGTGTACGCCGTGCAGGGGGCGGAGAAAAACTGTTTTTT.

The V gene is TRBV5-1, the J gene TRBJ2-5, with TRBD1 matching over 10 bases. The CDR3 consists of 15 residues. The germline V gene encodes CDR1 SGHRS and CDR2 YFSETQ. Unmatched junction bases numbered 3, after V lost 2 bases and J lost 2 bases. DNA for the CDR3: TGCGCCAGCAGCTTAGGACAGGGGGGTCAAGAGACCCAGTACTTC. Protein product: CASSLGQGGQETQYF.

This clonotype was found a few times. This chain links TRBV20-1 with TRBJ2-3, with TRBD2 identical over 7 bases. Trimming took 1 base from V and 0 from J; bases not matched to a gene: 4. Looked up from germline, CDR1 is DFQATT and CDR2 is SNEGSKA (reference sequence). There are 15 residues in the CDR3. Written as DNA, the CDR3 is TGCAGTGCTAGAGCCGGGACTACTAGCACAGATACGCAGTATTTT. This translates into CSARAGTTSTDTQYF.

V usage is TRBV6-5 and J usage is TRBJ1-1; perhaps TRBD1 as D (6 bases). The germline V and J ends were trimmed by 2 bases and 5 bases, with 15 bases remaining between them. The germline V gene encodes CDR1 MNHEY and CDR2 SVGAGI. The CDR3 consists of 15 residues. The CDR3 DNA sequence: TGTGCCAGCAGTTACGAATGGGGGGCGAAGACTGAAGCTTTCTTT. Its protein is CASSYEWGAKTEAFF.

The rearrangement uses TRBV2 and TRBJ2-5, with no clear D. The CDR3 runs to 14 residues. CDR1 SNHLY and CDR2 FYNNEI come from the germline V gene. V gave up 6 bases and J gave up 5 bases, with 16 bases separating them. CDR3 protein: CASSTYRSSETQYF. In nucleotides, the CDR3 is TGTGCCAGCAGCACCTACCGGTCTTCCGAGACCCAGTACTTC.

This clonotype was observed a few times. CDR3 in DNA: TGTGCCAGCTTAGGTGGTCGAGCGGGGGCGGGAGAGACCCAGTACTTC. Translated: CASLGGRAGAGETQYF. The rearrangement uses TRBV2 and TRBJ2-5, with TRBD2 matching 8 bases. Per germline, CDR1 SNHLY and CDR2 FYNNEI. The CDR3 consists of 16 residues. The ends lost 8 bases at V and 4 bases at J; junction bases unmatched: 15.